These T cell receptor beta chains were read from a single sample in a study of shared clonotypes between healthy human individuals. Clones were read by immunoSEQ multiplex PCR, and TCRdb kept only the in-frame ones, dropping some. The sample consists of some 2,100,000 clones, approximately 94% of them appearing once. Sample: naive CD8+ T cells from PBMCs. All receptors derive from a man younger than 30 in good health. Some clones in this sample may be carry-over from other donors' samples. The CDR3 runs from the conserved cysteine through the conserved F or W. The order of the fields is clone size, J gene, V gene, D gene, CDR3 DNA, CDR3 protein. The D gene is left open where the match is weak. Clone size appears in some rows only: once, few, many, or a class for an expanded clone.

size: -
J: TRBJ2-7
V: TRBV4-1
D: -
DNA: TGCGCCAGCAGAACACTGGACGGTTCCTACGAGCAGTACTTC
CDR3: CASRTLDGSYEQYF

size: -
J: TRBJ1-2
V: TRBV6-5
D: -
DNA: TGTGCCAGCAGCACAAGACAAGATGGGGGCTACACCTTC
CDR3: CASSTRQDGGYTF

size: -
J: TRBJ1-5
V: TRBV30
D: -
DNA: TGTGCCTGGAGTGTGGGACAACCCCATCAGCCCCAGCATTTT
CDR3: CAWSVGQPHQPQHF

size: -
J: TRBJ2-2
V: TRBV28
D: -
DNA: TGTGCCAGCACGACCCCCGACGGACGGCTGATAGCCGGGGAGCTGTTTTTT
CDR3: CASTTPDGRLIAGELFF

size: -
J: TRBJ2-7
V: TRBV2
D: -
DNA: TGTGCCAGCAGTGAATCGGGCAGGTTGAACTACGAGCAGTACTTC
CDR3: CASSESGRLNYEQYF

size: -
J: TRBJ2-7
V: TRBV7-7
D: TRBD1
DNA: TGTGCCAGCAGCTCCCGGGACAGCTACGAGCAGTACTTC
CDR3: CASSSRDSYEQYF

size: few
J: TRBJ2-2
V: TRBV10-2
D: -
DNA: TGCGCCGGTGGGACGGTCAACACCGGGGAGCTGTTTTTT
CDR3: CAGGTVNTGELFF

size: -
J: TRBJ2-3
V: TRBV7-9
D: -
DNA: TGTGCCAGCAGATCAGTCTTCAGCGCAGATACGCAGTATTTT
CDR3: CASRSVFSADTQYF

size: -
J: TRBJ2-7
V: TRBV18
D: TRBD2
DNA: TGTGCCAGCTCACCACCAAGGGAGGGTTCCTACGAGCAGTACTTC
CDR3: CASSPPREGSYEQYF

size: -
J: TRBJ2-1
V: TRBV6-1
D: -
DNA: TGTGCCAGCAGTTCCGGGCTCATTAAGTTCTTC
CDR3: CASSSGLIKFF

size: -
J: TRBJ2-3
V: TRBV27
D: -
DNA: TGTGCCAGCAGTTTCTTGGACAGCTACACAGATACGCAGTATTTT
CDR3: CASSFLDSYTDTQYF

size: -
J: TRBJ2-5
V: TRBV28
D: -
DNA: TGTGCCAGCAGTTTAGTAGTCGAGGGGGAGACCCAGTACTTC
CDR3: CASSLVVEGETQYF

size: -
J: TRBJ1-1
V: TRBV27
D: -
DNA: TGTGCCAGCAGTTTATCGAATAGGGTTGCTGAAGCTTTCTTT
CDR3: CASSLSNRVAEAFF

size: -
J: TRBJ2-2
V: TRBV7-8
D: -
DNA: TGTGCCAGCAGCCATCGGACCGGCTTACCGCGGGGAGGCAACACCGGGGAGCTGTTTTTT
CDR3: CASSHRTGLPRGGNTGELFF

size: -
J: TRBJ2-7
V: TRBV27
D: TRBD1
DNA: TGTGCCAGCAGTCAGAGTCCCGGGACAGACTACGAGCAGTACTTC
CDR3: CASSQSPGTDYEQYF

size: -
J: TRBJ2-3
V: TRBV19
D: TRBD2
DNA: TGTGCCAGTAGTCCGACCGGGACTAGCGGGACAGATACGCAGTATTTT
CDR3: CASSPTGTSGTDTQYF

size: -
J: TRBJ2-5
V: TRBV11-2
D: TRBD1
DNA: TGTGCCAGCAGCCAGACAGGGGGCGCGAAGACCCAGTACTTC
CDR3: CASSQTGGAKTQYF

size: -
J: TRBJ2-2
V: TRBV27
D: -
DNA: TGTGCCAGCAGTTGGGGGGCCGCTTCCAACACCGGGGAGCTGTTTTTT
CDR3: CASSWGAASNTGELFF

size: -
J: TRBJ2-7
V: TRBV27
D: -
DNA: TGTGCCAGCAGGACGGGTGGGGGGAGTTACGAGCAGTACTTC
CDR3: CASRTGGGSYEQYF

size: few
J: TRBJ2-1
V: TRBV2
D: TRBD2
DNA: TGTGCCAGCAGTGACGGCGGGAGCTCCTACAATGAGCAGTTCTTC
CDR3: CASSDGGSSYNEQFF

size: once
J: TRBJ2-4
V: TRBV29-1
D: -
DNA: TGCAGCGTTGCTGGTGGCAAAAACATTCAGTACTTC
CDR3: CSVAGGKNIQYF

size: -
J: TRBJ2-7
V: TRBV15
D: -
DNA: TGTGCCACCAGCAGAGCCAGGGGTTCTACCTACGAGCAGTACTTC
CDR3: CATSRARGSTYEQYF

size: -
J: TRBJ1-1
V: TRBV27
D: -
DNA: TGTGCCAGCAGTTTACAGGGACGGGGCACTGAAGCTTTCTTT
CDR3: CASSLQGRGTEAFF

size: -
J: TRBJ2-1
V: TRBV7-6
D: TRBD2
DNA: TGTGCCAGCAGCTTAGGAACTAGCGGTTACAATGAGCAGTTCTTC
CDR3: CASSLGTSGYNEQFF

size: -
J: TRBJ2-7
V: TRBV7-9
D: -
DNA: TGTGCCAGCAGCTCGCACTACGAGCAGTACTTC
CDR3: CASSSHYEQYF

size: -
J: TRBJ1-1
V: TRBV29-1
D: TRBD1
DNA: TGCAGCGTTGAACTGGACAGGATGAACACTGAAGCTTTCTTT
CDR3: CSVELDRMNTEAFF

size: few
J: TRBJ2-2
V: TRBV9
D: TRBD1
DNA: TGTGCCAGCAGCGTGACAGGGACCGGGGAGCTGTTTTTT
CDR3: CASSVTGTGELFF

size: -
J: TRBJ1-2
V: TRBV29-1
D: TRBD1
DNA: TGCAGCGTTTTTACCTTTACAGGGGACACCACCTTC
CDR3: CSVFTFTGDTTF

size: -
J: TRBJ2-7
V: TRBV9
D: TRBD2
DNA: TGTGCCAGCAGCGTAGGTCTAGCGGGAGGGGATGAGCAGTACTTC
CDR3: CASSVGLAGGDEQYF

size: -
J: TRBJ1-4
V: TRBV15
D: -
DNA: TGTGCCACCAGCAGAGGCTTGGTGGTTACAACTAATGAAAAACTGTTTTTT
CDR3: CATSRGLVVTTNEKLFF

size: -
J: TRBJ2-1
V: TRBV5-1
D: -
DNA: TGCGCCAGCAGCAGCCGGGACATTTACAATGAGCAGTTCTTC
CDR3: CASSSRDIYNEQFF

size: -
J: TRBJ1-1
V: TRBV4-1
D: -
DNA: TGCGCCAGCAGCCAAGATCCGGGGACCCTAGAAGCTTTCTTT
CDR3: CASSQDPGTLEAFF

size: -
J: TRBJ2-1
V: TRBV2
D: TRBD2
DNA: TGTGCCAGCAGTGAAGTAGGGAGACTAGCGGGTAGTTACAATGAGCAGTTCTTC
CDR3: CASSEVGRLAGSYNEQFF

size: -
J: TRBJ2-3
V: TRBV9
D: -
DNA: TGTGCCAGCAGCGTAGCGGGAGCGACAGATACGCAGTATTTT
CDR3: CASSVAGATDTQYF

size: -
J: TRBJ1-5
V: TRBV2
D: -
DNA: TGTGCCAGCGCTAGCAGAATCAATCAGCCCCAGCATTTT
CDR3: CASASRINQPQHF

size: few
J: TRBJ2-7
V: TRBV20-1
D: -
DNA: TGCAGTGCTAGAGAGTACTACGAGCAGTACTTC
CDR3: CSAREYYEQYF

size: -
J: TRBJ2-7
V: TRBV19
D: -
DNA: TGTGCCAGTAGTGCACGGACGAGAGACGAGCAGTACTTC
CDR3: CASSARTRDEQYF

size: -
J: TRBJ2-1
V: TRBV19
D: -
DNA: TGTGCCAGTAGTATTATCGGTGGGGTAAATGAGCAGTTCTTC
CDR3: CASSIIGGVNEQFF

size: -
J: TRBJ2-7
V: TRBV6-1
D: TRBD1
DNA: TGTGCCAGCAGTGAAGCGCTCAGGGGGTCTTCCTACGAGCAGTACTTC
CDR3: CASSEALRGSSYEQYF

size: -
J: TRBJ2-3
V: TRBV6-5
D: -
DNA: TGTGCCAGCAGCCCCTCCGAGCTCCACACAGATACGCAGTATTTT
CDR3: CASSPSELHTDTQYF

size: -
J: TRBJ2-5
V: TRBV9
D: -
DNA: TGTGCCAGCAGCGACCCGGGAGTGCAAGAGACCCAGTACTTC
CDR3: CASSDPGVQETQYF

size: -
J: TRBJ1-1
V: TRBV27
D: TRBD1
DNA: TGTGCCAGCAGTTTAACAGGGGAATTGTACACTGAAGCTTTCTTT
CDR3: CASSLTGELYTEAFF

size: -
J: TRBJ2-6
V: TRBV4-2
D: -
DNA: TGTGCCAGCAGCCAAGATCAGGTGGCCCCGACAGAACCATCTGGGGCCAACGTCCTGACTTTC
CDR3: CASSQDQVAPTEPSGANVLTF

size: -
J: TRBJ2-1
V: TRBV4-2
D: TRBD2
DNA: TGTGCCAGCAGCTACCTAGGACTAGCGGGAGCCGAGATGGCCTACAATGAGCAGTTCTTC
CDR3: CASSYLGLAGAEMAYNEQFF

size: once
J: TRBJ1-2
V: TRBV5-4
D: TRBD1
DNA: TGTGCCAGCAGTCCTAACGGGGACAGCATGGCCTTGGGATTC
CDR3: CASSPNGDSMALGF

size: -
J: TRBJ2-2
V: TRBV5-1
D: -
DNA: TGCGCCAGCAGCTCGCCATACCTTGGGGGGTCCGGGGAGCTGTTTTTT
CDR3: CASSSPYLGGSGELFF